Sequencing of this T cell receptor (beta chain) was carried out in a study of blood T cell repertoires in COVID-19. Profiled with immunoSEQ multiplex PCR; TCRdb holds only in-frame clones, not every one. The sample contains some 400,000 clones, more than 75% of which appear only once. V lost 5 bases to trimming and J lost 4 bases; unmatched junction nucleotides: 6. The V gene's germline CDR1 is MDHEN and CDR2 SYDVKM. The CDR3 runs to 14 residues. The V and J genes are TRBV28 and TRBJ1-2, with TRBD1 matching 8 bases. The origin of this receptor is a woman between 25 and 40 years old with COVID-19, enrolled during active disease. Sequencing input: peripheral blood. The CDR3 DNA is TGTGCCAGCAGTGGACCGGGACAGGCCTATGGCTACACCTTC. Translated, it gives CASSGPGQAYGYTF.